The source of this T cell receptor (beta chain) is a study of early T cells in non-severe SARS-CoV-2 infection. Each CDR3 protein gets one entry after TCRdb re-called the 5' RACE reads with MiXCR. Of 66,000 or so distinct CDR3 sequences in the sample, 13% were seen once. Germline-derived CDR1 and CDR2 are MNHEY and SVGEGT. Trimming took off 7 bases at V and 0 bases at J, with 22 bases between the two ends. This CDR3 has 17 residues. The sequenced sample consisted of whole blood. The V and J genes are TRBV6-2 or TRBV6-3 and TRBJ2-7, with no clear D. The source is an adult who was a healthcare worker with PCR-confirmed SARS-CoV-2 infection or an uninfected control (not recorded which). CDR3 in DNA: TGTGCCAGCATATTAAACCCCACCCTGTCGAGCTCCTACGAGCAGTACTTC. Residues: CASILNPTLSSSYEQYF.